The 19 T cell receptor beta chains below were found in one sample sequenced in a study of cytomegalovirus exposure and HLA in healthy donors. The PCR made use of 60 Vbeta and 13 Jbeta primers. This table comes from immunoSEQ multiplex PCR, and its TCRdb copy is limited to in-frame clones, with some not included. This sample has about 150,000 clones, with around 82% found just once. Sequenced: PBMCs. The source of these receptors is a woman aged 50 to 65 in good health and CMV-seropositive.

The chain couples TRBV6-1 to TRBJ2-7, with 10 positions matching TRBD2. The germline gives CDR1 MNHNS, CDR2 SASEGT. J was trimmed by 1 base and V by 4 bases; bases with no gene match: 4. The CDR3 consists of 15 residues. In DNA form, the CDR3 reads TGTGCCAGCAGTGTTCAGCGGGGGGGTTCCTACGAGCAGTACTTC. This encodes CASSVQRGGSYEQYF.

This clone was found a few times. The chain joins TRBV5-8 to TRBJ1-1, with a tentative D call TRBD1 (6 bases). Germline V gives CDR1 SGHTS, CDR2 YDEGEE. The CDR3 length is 13 residues. Trimming pared 5 bases from V and 1 base from J, leaving 9 bases between. The CDR3 sequence is CASSRQENTEAFF. Written as DNA, the CDR3 is TGTGCCAGCAGTAGACAGGAGAACACTGAAGCTTTCTTT.

The chain has TRBV5-1 and TRBJ2-2; D is unclear. The germline gives CDR1 SGHRS, CDR2 YFSETQ. The CDR3 consists of 15 residues. Trimming shortened V by 1 base and J by 2 bases, and 9 bases separated the two germline ends. The CDR3 loop is CASSLPRINTGELFF. CDR3 sequence (DNA): TGCGCCAGCAGCTTGCCCAGAATAAACACCGGGGAGCTGTTTTTT.

The chain couples TRBV6-1 to TRBJ2-7; D possibly corresponds to TRBD2 (5 bases). Deletions cut 7 bases from V and 3 bases from J, with 16 bases between. Germline assignment: CDR1 MNHNS and CDR2 SASEGT. This CDR3 has 14 residues. The CDR3 nucleotides are TGTGCCAGCACCCTGGGCGGGCCAGGCTACGAGCAGTACTTC. Residues: CASTLGGPGYEQYF.

V is TRBV13 and J is TRBJ1-2; D possibly corresponds to TRBD1 (5 bases). This CDR3 comprises 14 residues. V gave up 7 bases and J gave up 7 bases, with 19 bases separating them. The germline gives CDR1 PRHDT, CDR2 FYEKMQ (reference sequence). CDR3 loop: CASITTEKPRGYTF. The CDR3 coding sequence is TGTGCCAGCATCACGACAGAGAAGCCCCGTGGCTACACCTTC.

The V call is TRBV9, the J call TRBJ1-6; D is unclear. Germline V lookup: CDR1 SGDLS, CDR2 YYNGEE. The V and J ends lost 7 bases and 5 bases respectively, with 7 bases between them. The CDR3 is 12 amino acids. The CDR3 nucleotides read TGTGCCAGCGGTCAGGATAATTCACCCCTCCACTTT. Translated: CASGQDNSPLHF.

This chain links TRBV10-3 with TRBJ2-7; D possibly corresponds to TRBD1 (6 bases). Trimming stripped 2 bases from V and 4 bases from J, with 18 bases between. Germline values: CDR1 ENHRY, CDR2 SYGVKD. The CDR3 has 16 amino acids. CDR3 nucleotides: TGTGCCATCAGTGAGCCGACAGGTAGGACGGCTTACGAGCAGTACTTC. Translation: CAISEPTGRTAYEQYF.

This sequence joins TRBV27 and TRBJ2-6, with a possible D match to TRBD1 (6 bases). The V gene lost 4 bases and the J gene lost 0 bases, with 16 bases spanning the gap. CDR1 is MNHEY, CDR2 SMNVEV, per germline (reference sequence). This CDR3 has 18 amino acids. The CDR3 bases are TGTGCCAGCAGTTCCCCCGGGACACTCCACTCTGGGGCCAACGTCCTGACTTTC. The encoded protein is CASSSPGTLHSGANVLTF.

The V and J genes are TRBV30 and TRBJ1-1; no clear D. V lost 0 bases and J lost 1, with 9 bases in between. The germline V gene has CDR1 GTSNPN and CDR2 SVGIG (reference sequence). The CDR3 has 14 amino acids. The CDR3 spells CAWSVQHKNTEAFF. In DNA form, the CDR3 reads TGTGCCTGGAGTGTACAACACAAGAACACTGAAGCTTTCTTT. The full variable domain, rest sourced from reference TRBV30 and TRBJ1-1, is SQTIHQWPATLVQPVGSPLSLECTVEGTSNPNLYWYRQAAGRGLQLLFYSVGIGQISSEVPQNLSASRPQDRQFILSSKKLLLSDSGFYLCAWSVQHKNTEAFFGQGTRLTVV.

Only a few counts were recorded for this clone. The gene calls are TRBV5-4 and TRBJ1-2; TRBD1 aligns across 7 bases. The germline CDR1 and CDR2 sequences are SGHNT and YYREEE (reference sequence). This CDR3 is built from 13 residues. V lost 2 bases and J lost 4; bases outside the gene matches: 2. The CDR3 is CASSLQGLYGYTF. The CDR3 DNA follows: TGTGCCAGCAGCTTACAGGGGCTCTATGGCTACACCTTC.

This clone was seen once. The chain couples TRBV19 to TRBJ2-7; 8 bases fit TRBD1. The CDR3 has 17 residues. The junction had 15 bases not matched to a gene; V was cut back by 8 bases and J by 0 bases. CDR1 is LNHDA, CDR2 SQIVND, per germline (reference sequence). The CDR3 DNA follows: TGTGCCAGTTCCCGACAGGGGAAAGGGTCTGGCTCCTACGAGCAGTACTTC. It yields the protein CASSRQGKGSGSYEQYF.

This rearrangement joins TRBV14 to TRBJ2-6; 7 positions match TRBD2. There are 17 residues in the CDR3. The V segment lost 5 bases and the J segment 7 bases; nucleotides outside the gene matches: 14. Germline V gene data show CDR1 as SGHDN and CDR2 as FVKESK. CDR3: CASSNSPGGRRANVLTF. The CDR3 nucleotides are TGTGCCAGCAGCAATAGCCCGGGGGGACGCCGTGCCAACGTCCTGACTTTC.

CDR3 sequence reads: CASGQPPGSGELFF. CDR3 nucleotide sequence: TGTGCCAGCGGACAGCCCCCAGGTTCCGGGGAGCTGTTTTTT. The V gene is TRBV2, the J gene TRBJ2-2, with D perhaps matching TRBD1 (6 bases). The CDR3 contains 14 residues. Germline V gene data show CDR1 as SNHLY and CDR2 as FYNNEI. Trimming cost V 8 bases and J 6 bases, with 16 bases left between them.

This sequence joins TRBV29-1 and TRBJ2-3; D unclear. V dropped 3 bases and J dropped 4 bases, with 8 bases sitting between them. CDR3 size: 12 residues. Germline CDR1 is SQVTM and CDR2 is ANQGSEA. The DNA of the CDR3 is TGCAGCGTTGATGTGGGCCCAGATACGCAGTATTTT. It yields the protein CSVDVGPDTQYF.

This chain connects TRBV9 to TRBJ2-5; 8 bases agree with TRBD2. Trimming removed 0 bases from V and 5 bases from J; junction bases left unmatched: 6. CDR3 length: 15 residues. Germline V gene sequence: CDR1 SGDLS, CDR2 YYNGEE. The CDR3, as DNA: TGTGCCAGCAGCGTAGAACCGGGGGGGAGGGAGACCCAGTACTTC. It is translated as CASSVEPGGRETQYF. The entire variable domain, with the rest obtained from reference TRBV9 and TRBJ2-5, is as follows: DSGVTQTPKHLITATGQRVTLRCSPRSGDLSVYWYQQSLDQGLQFLIQYYNGEERAKGNILERFSAQQFPDLHSELNLSSLELGDSALYFCASSVEPGGRETQYFGPGTRLLVL.

V and J are TRBV6-1 and TRBJ1-6, with TRBD1 matching 10 bases. The ends lost 6 bases at V and 10 bases at J; junction bases unmatched: 9. This CDR3 is 15 amino acids long. The germline V gene has CDR1 MNHNS and CDR2 SASEGT. CDR3 protein: CASRGERDRGSPLHF. CDR3 DNA sequence: TGTGCCAGCAGAGGAGAGCGGGACAGGGGCTCACCCCTCCACTTT.

The J gene is TRBJ2-5, the V gene TRBV4-3, with D perhaps TRBD1 (6 bases). The DNA matches TRBJ2-7 better at its end, which makes the J call doubtful. Germline V gene lookup returns CDR1 LGHNA and CDR2 YSLEER. The CDR3 length is 14 residues. CDR3 loop: CASSYQTGSYEQYF. The CDR3 region has the DNA TGCGCCAGCAGCTACCAGACAGGTTCCTACGAGCAGTACTTC.

The chain combines TRBV19 with TRBJ2-2; TRBD2 matches 9 bases. The CDR3 runs 16 residues. The junction had 9 bases not matched to a gene; V was cut back by 4 bases and J by 6 bases. CDR1 LNHDA and CDR2 SQIVND come from the germline V gene (reference sequence). In DNA form, the CDR3 reads TGTGCCAGTAGTACCCTCAGCGCGGGGGGGGCCGGGGAGCTGTTTTTT. This sequence encodes CASSTLSAGGAGELFF.

The rearrangement uses TRBV9 and TRBJ2-2; possible D gene TRBD2, 5 bases. V was shortened by 2 bases and J by 0 bases, with 14 bases between the two germline ends. Germline assignment: CDR1 SGDLS and CDR2 YYNGEE. This CDR3 spans 17 amino acids. This CDR3 is CASSVRTASANTGELFF. The CDR3 DNA reads TGTGCCAGCAGCGTTCGGACTGCGTCTGCGAACACCGGGGAGCTGTTTTTT.